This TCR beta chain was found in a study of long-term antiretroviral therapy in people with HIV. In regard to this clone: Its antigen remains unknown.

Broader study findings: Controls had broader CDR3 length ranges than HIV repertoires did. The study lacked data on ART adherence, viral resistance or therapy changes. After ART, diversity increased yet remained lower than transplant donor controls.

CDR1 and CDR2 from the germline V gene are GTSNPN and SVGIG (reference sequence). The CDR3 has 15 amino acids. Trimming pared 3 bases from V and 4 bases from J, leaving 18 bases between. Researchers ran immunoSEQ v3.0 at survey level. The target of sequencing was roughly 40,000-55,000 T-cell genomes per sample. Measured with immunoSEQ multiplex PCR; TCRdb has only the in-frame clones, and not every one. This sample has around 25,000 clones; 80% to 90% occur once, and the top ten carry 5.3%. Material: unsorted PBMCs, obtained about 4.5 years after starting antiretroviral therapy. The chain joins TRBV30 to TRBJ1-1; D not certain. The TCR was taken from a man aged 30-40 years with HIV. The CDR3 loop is CAWSGVRGRSTEAFF. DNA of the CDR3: TGTGCCTGGAGCGGGGTAAGAGGTCGGAGCACTGAAGCTTTCTTT.